Below, 15 T cell receptor beta chains from the same sample are listed, as sequenced in a study of Graves' ophthalmopathy and Graves' hyperthyroidism (dated by TCRdb to the late 2010s). The listed sequencing device is Illumina HiSeq 2000. For repertoire sequencing, the TCR beta CDR3 regions were amplified from RNA transcripts. HTBI primers and the Qiagen OneStep RT-PCR kit were used in a first-round RT-PCR, which was followed by a second-round multiplex PCR, size selection and purification. TCRdb cleaned the public reads at Q25 with fastp, built clones with MiXCR and kept in-frame beta chains. CDR3 protein sequences are deduplicated, and each keeps its most common genes and DNA. This sample holds about 370,000 distinct CDR3 sequences; about 17% were observed only once. Roughly 2.3% of the sample goes to the ten largest clones. The sequencing sample was made of peripheral blood. These receptors all come from an adult woman with stable Graves' hyperthyroidism.

This clonotype was recorded many times. The V call is TRBV28, the J call TRBJ2-4; 7 positions match TRBD2. V was pared by 3 bases and J by 14 bases, with 31 bases of the junction left unmatched. Germline V gives CDR1 MDHEN, CDR2 SYDVKM. This CDR3 contains 20 residues. CDR3 DNA: TGTGCCAGCAGTTTCCGGTCCCCCAACGCTCGGGGAGGGGCCCCCCTGTCGGAGTACTTC. Amino acids: CASSFRSPNARGGAPLSEYF.

This clonotype was seen repeatedly, ten times or more. The J gene is TRBJ1-2, the V gene TRBV12-3 or TRBV12-4; D might be TRBD1 (6 bases). V dropped 5 bases and J dropped 8 bases, with 15 bases sitting between them. This CDR3 contains 13 residues. The CDR3 is CASSDTRGMGYTF. The CDR3 DNA follows: TGTGCCAGCAGTGATACCAGGGGTATGGGCTACACCTTC.

This clonotype has ten or more counts. V is TRBV11-1 and J is TRBJ1-1; 8 nucleotides agree with TRBD1. Germline lookup yields CDR1 SGHAT and CDR2 FQDESV (reference sequence). The V and J ends lost 5 bases and 6 bases, in that order; junction bases with no gene match: 17. This CDR3 has 17 residues. The CDR3 nucleotides read TGTGCCAGCAGCGTCACAGGGGGGACCCTTGGGAGTCCTGAAGCTTTCTTT. It encodes CASSVTGGTLGSPEAFF.

This clonotype was seen repeatedly, ten times or more. V gene TRBV12-3 or TRBV12-4 combines with J gene TRBJ1-2, with TRBD1 as a possible D gene (5 bases). V was cut by 2 bases and J by 4 bases, with 8 bases left in between. The CDR3 loop spans 13 amino acids. The CDR3 region has the DNA TGTGCCAGCAGTTTAAGGGGAGGCTATGGCTACACCTTC. It translates to CASSLRGGYGYTF.

The chain is built from TRBV12-3 or TRBV12-4 and TRBJ2-5; D perhaps matches TRBD1 (6 bases). V was pared by 1 base and J by 4 bases, with 13 bases between. This CDR3 region has 15 residues. CDR3 sequence (DNA): TGTGCCAGCAGTTTAGTGGGGGCGTCGGCAGAGACCCAGTACTTC. As protein: CASSLVGASAETQYF.

As regards this clonotype: At one of its ends the junction is not consistent with the germline gene, which may arise from a read error. The chain couples TRBV15 to TRBJ2-4; possible D gene TRBD2, 6 bases. Germline CDR1 is LNHNV and CDR2 is YYDKDF (reference sequence). The CDR3 is 14 residues long. CDR3 DNA sequence: TGTGCCACCAGCTTCGGAGGGGATCGCAACATTAAGTACTTC. Translating it yields CATSFGGDRNIKYF.

At least ten counts were recorded for this clonotype. J is TRBJ2-2 and V is TRBV6-2 or TRBV6-3; D perhaps matches TRBD1 (5 bases). Germline V CDR1 and CDR2: MNHEY, SVGEGT. V lost 3 bases and J 4 bases, leaving 12 bases between the germline ends. The CDR3 runs 15 residues. In nucleotides, the CDR3 is TGTGCCAGCAGTTATTGGCAGGGAATCACCGGGGAGCTGTTTTTT. Protein: CASSYWQGITGELFF.

Ten or more counts support this clonotype. This rearrangement joins TRBV20-1 to TRBJ1-6, with TRBD1 identical over 9 bases. Germline CDR1 and CDR2: DFQATT and SNEGSKA (reference sequence). The ends lost 6 bases at V and 8 bases at J; junction bases unmatched: 8. The CDR3 totals 14 residues. CDR3 protein: CSADGDRDHSPLHF. For the CDR3, the DNA is TGCAGTGCCGACGGGGACAGGGACCATTCACCCCTCCACTTT.

This clonotype was observed at least ten times. This chain connects TRBV4-1 to TRBJ2-7, with a possible D match to TRBD2 (5 bases). V lost 0 bases and J lost 4, with 13 bases in between. The CDR3 has 15 amino acids. Germline values: CDR1 MGHRA, CDR2 YSYEKL. DNA for the CDR3: TGCGCCAGCAGCCAAGAAGAAACTAGGGATTACGAGCAGTACTTC. Translation gives CASSQEETRDYEQYF.

V gene TRBV11-1 combines with J gene TRBJ1-1; 8 bases agree with TRBD1. CDR1 and CDR2 from the germline V gene are SGHAT and FQDESV (reference sequence). The CDR3 is made up of 17 amino acids. J lost 6 bases, V lost 1 base, and 13 bases had no gene match. DNA for the CDR3: TGTGCCAGCAGCTTAGGAGGACAGGGAAGGAGGAATGCTGAAGCTTTCTTT. Its translation is CASSLGGQGRRNAEAFF.

This clonotype has at least ten counts. The rearrangement links TRBV11-1 to TRBJ2-2, with 8 bases that match TRBD2. This CDR3 spans 16 amino acids. Germline lookup yields CDR1 SGHAT and CDR2 FQDESV (reference sequence). The V segment lost 2 bases and the J segment 5 bases; nucleotides outside the gene matches: 7. In DNA form, the CDR3 reads TGTGCCAGCAGCTTAACTAGCGGCAGTCGGACCGGGGAGCTGTTTTTT. It codes for CASSLTSGSRTGELFF.

In this sample, this clonotype turned up many times. The V gene is TRBV6-5, the J gene TRBJ1-1; D unresolved. V was trimmed by 2 bases and J by 1 base, leaving 2 bases between them. The germline V gene has CDR1 MNHEY and CDR2 SVGAGI. CDR3 length: 12 amino acids. The CDR3 DNA is TGTGCCAGCAGTTACCAGAACACTGAAGCTTTCTTT. Residues: CASSYQNTEAFF.

The chain couples TRBV6-5 to TRBJ1-5; 12 bases are shared with TRBD1. Per germline, CDR1 MNHEY and CDR2 SVGAGI. CDR3 length: 15 amino acids. Trimming at V came to 2 bases and at J to 5 bases, leaving 1 base not matched to a gene. CDR3 sequence (DNA): TGTGCCAGCAGTTACGGGACAGGGGGCGATCAGCCCCAGCATTTT. It is translated as CASSYGTGGDQPQHF.

This clonotype came up many times. This chain joins TRBV15 and TRBJ1-5; tentative D call: TRBD1 (6 bases). V gave up 1 base and J gave up 4 bases, with 11 bases separating them. The CDR3 loop spans 15 amino acids. Germline V CDR1 and CDR2: LNHNV, YYDKDF (reference sequence). CDR3 nucleotides: TGTGCCACCAGCAGAGCGGGGGGCTGGAATCAGCCCCAGCATTTT. Its protein product is CATSRAGGWNQPQHF.

This clonotype showed up many times. The chain combines TRBV20-1 with TRBJ2-7; the match to TRBD2 covers 8 bases. The CDR3 runs to 14 residues. In germline, CDR1 is DFQATT, CDR2 SNEGSKA (reference sequence). Germline trimming cut 3 bases from V and 2 bases from J; bases unmatched to any gene: 6. The CDR3 bases are TGCAGTGCTAGCTCGGGAGGGGGTCCCTACGAGCAGTACTTC. As protein: CSASSGGGPYEQYF.